These 23 T cell receptor beta chains came from one sample sequenced in a study of cytomegalovirus exposure and HLA in healthy donors. PCR involved 60 Vbeta and 13 Jbeta primers. Assay: immunoSEQ multiplex PCR; the TCRdb copy retains only in-frame clones and omits some. The listing contains 90,000 to 120,000 clones. Sequencing was carried out using PBMCs. The receptors come from a man aged 45-65 years in good health and CMV-seronegative.

The chain uses TRBV4-1 and TRBJ2-7; TRBD2 agrees at 12 bases. The V gene end was trimmed by 3 bases and the J gene end by 3 bases; junction bases not matched to a gene: 0. The germline V gene encodes CDR1 MGHRA and CDR2 YSYEKL. CDR3 length: 14 amino acids. The CDR3 DNA sequence: TGCGCCAGCAGCCAGACTAGCGGGAGCTACGAGCAGTACTTC. Residues: CASSQTSGSYEQYF.

The gene calls are TRBV11-2 and TRBJ2-1; 7 bases are a match to TRBD1. Germline CDR1 and CDR2: SGHAT and FQNNGV. J lost 0 bases, V lost 5 bases, and 4 bases had no gene match. The length of the CDR3 is 15 residues. The CDR3 loop is CASSPPGGSYNEQFF. DNA of the CDR3: TGTGCCAGCAGCCCGCCAGGGGGCTCCTACAATGAGCAGTTCTTC. Using reference TRBV11-2 and TRBJ2-1 for the parts outside the CDR3, the full variable domain is EAGVAQSPRYKIIEKRQSVAFWCNPISGHATLYWYQQILGQGPKLLIQFQNNGVVDDSQLPKDRFSAERLKGVDSTLKIQPAKLEDSAVYLCASSPPGGSYNEQFFGPGTRLTVL.

The chain joins TRBV5-4 to TRBJ1-6; a weak D match, TRBD1 (6 bases). V shed 2 bases and J shed 6 bases, with 9 bases lying between them. The germline V gene has CDR1 SGHNT and CDR2 YYREEE (reference sequence). The CDR3 is 14 residues long. The CDR3 region has the DNA TGTGCCAGCAGCTTTGACAGGCTTAATTCACCCCTCCACTTT. It yields the protein CASSFDRLNSPLHF.

This rearrangement joins TRBV5-1 to TRBJ2-7; 16 nucleotides agree with TRBD2. V was clipped by 4 bases and J by 5 bases; unmatched bases: 12. Germline V gene sequence: CDR1 SGHRS, CDR2 YFSETQ. CDR3 size: 18 residues. This chain's CDR3 is CASSQQAGTSGRADEQYF. Here the CDR3 DNA reads TGCGCCAGCAGCCAACAAGCCGGGACTAGCGGGAGGGCCGACGAGCAGTACTTC.

This chain uses TRBV2 with TRBJ1-1, with D uncertain. The length of the CDR3 is 10 residues. The V gene's germline CDR1 is SNHLY and CDR2 FYNNEI. V shed 8 bases and J shed 3 bases, with 4 bases lying between them. As DNA, the CDR3 is TGTGCCAGCTACTACACTGAAGCTTTCTTT. Translating it yields CASYYTEAFF.

The CDR3 reads CASSLSSTLRIQVLHF. The DNA for the CDR3 is TGTGCCAGCAGTTTATCAAGTACTTTGCGAATTCAGGTCCTCCACTTT. The J gene is TRBJ1-6, the V gene TRBV27; no definite D call. Deletions cut 0 bases from V and 15 bases from J, with 21 bases between. CDR3 size: 16 residues. The germline V gene encodes CDR1 MNHEY and CDR2 SMNVEV (reference sequence).

The chain links TRBV7-9 to TRBJ1-4; tentatively, D is TRBD1 (5 bases). With 6 bases removed from V and 7 bases from J, the gap between germline ends came to 9 bases. The CDR3 is 12 amino acids. The germline gives CDR1 SEHNR, CDR2 FQNEAQ (reference sequence). In nucleotides, the CDR3 is TGTGCCAGCAGTGGGGGAGGTGAAAAACTGTTTTTT. Translated, it gives CASSGGGEKLFF.

The chain carries TRBV5-1 and TRBJ1-3; D is possibly TRBD1 (5 bases). Germline V gene data show CDR1 as SGHRS and CDR2 as YFSETQ. The V end lost 0 bases, the J end lost 8 bases, and 12 bases lay between the germline ends. The CDR3 spans 14 residues. The CDR3 is CASSLAQVGDTIYF. The CDR3, as DNA: TGCGCCAGCAGCTTGGCACAGGTCGGTGACACCATATATTTT.

The chain links TRBV7-6 to TRBJ1-2, with D possibly matching TRBD1 (6 bases). Trimming took off 5 bases at V and 5 bases at J, with 18 bases between the two ends. The CDR3 totals 15 residues. Looked up from germline, CDR1 is SGHVS and CDR2 is FNYEAQ. For the CDR3, the DNA is TGTGCCAGCAGCCCCCAAGGGGCAGGGGAATATGGCTACACCTTC. It is translated as CASSPQGAGEYGYTF.

V usage is TRBV7-9 and J usage is TRBJ1-3, with 10 bases identical to TRBD1. From germline, CDR1 is SEHNR and CDR2 FQNEAQ (reference sequence). The length of the CDR3 is 17 residues. V was clipped by 5 bases and J by 1 base; unmatched bases: 8. Here the CDR3 DNA reads TGTGCCAGCAGCCCTTCTCCGGGACAGGGGTCTGGAAACACCATATATTTT. Its protein is CASSPSPGQGSGNTIYF.

This chain links TRBV14 with TRBJ2-3, with 14 bases lining up with TRBD2. The CDR3 is 17 amino acids. Germline loops: CDR1 SGHDN, CDR2 FVKESK. The junction had 5 bases not matched to a gene; V was cut back by 4 bases and J by 2 bases. CDR3 nucleotide sequence: TGTGCCAGCAGCCGACTAGCGGGAGGGCGCTTCACAGATACGCAGTATTTT. Its translation: CASSRLAGGRFTDTQYF.

The J gene is TRBJ1-6, the V gene TRBV27; TRBD1 might be the D (5 bases). Germline V gene lookup returns CDR1 MNHEY and CDR2 SMNVEV (reference sequence). Trimming took off 2 bases at V and 1 base at J, with 6 bases between the two ends. The CDR3 length is 15 residues. The CDR3 nucleotides are TGTGCCAGCAGTTTAAGGGGATCCTATAATTCACCCCTCCACTTT. Its translation is CASSLRGSYNSPLHF.

CDR3 sequence reads: CASSLQGSTEAFF. The CDR3 nucleotides are TGTGCCAGCAGCTTACAGGGCAGCACTGAAGCTTTCTTT. The chain recombines TRBV7-9 with TRBJ1-1, with D perhaps matching TRBD1 (5 bases). Trimming took 2 bases from V and 4 from J, leaving 8 bases between them. The CDR3 has 13 residues. Germline V lookup: CDR1 SEHNR, CDR2 FQNEAQ (reference sequence).

The CDR3 loop is CSARTHEKLFF. CDR3 nucleotides: TGCAGTGCTAGAACACACGAAAAACTGTTTTTT. The chain employs TRBV20-1 and TRBJ1-4, with D hard to call. CDR1 is DFQATT, CDR2 SNEGSKA, per germline (reference sequence). Trimming removed 2 bases at V and 8 bases at J, with 6 bases between. This CDR3 has 11 amino acids.

The chain employs TRBV19 and TRBJ1-4; D gene uncertain. CDR1 and CDR2 (germline): LNHDA, SQIVND (reference sequence). This CDR3 has 15 amino acids. Trimming removed 0 bases from V and 0 bases from J, with 5 bases in between. CDR3 residues: CASSIDLATNEKLFF. As DNA, the CDR3 is TGTGCCAGTAGTATAGATCTTGCAACTAATGAAAAACTGTTTTTT.

The chain combines TRBV7-9 with TRBJ2-7, with D unresolved. In germline, CDR1 is SEHNR, CDR2 FQNEAQ (reference sequence). CDR3 length equals 13 residues. The V and J ends lost 2 bases and 3 bases respectively, with 8 bases between them. CDR3 sequence reads: CASSLISVYEQYF. The CDR3 DNA follows: TGTGCCAGCAGCTTAATAAGCGTCTACGAGCAGTACTTC.

The chain recombines TRBV2 with TRBJ2-5, with D possibly TRBD2 on 5 matching bases. CDR3 length equals 15 residues. Trimming shortened V by 11 bases and J by 5 bases, and 24 bases separated the two germline ends. Germline CDR1 is SNHLY and CDR2 is FYNNEI. The DNA for the CDR3 is TGTGCCGCACAACCCCTAGGCGGGCGAGGGGAGACCCAGTACTTC. It yields the protein CAAQPLGGRGETQYF.

Notes on this clone: Distinct nucleotide sequences in the sample also encode this CDR3. The gene calls are TRBV6-5 and TRBJ2-7; 10 nucleotides align to TRBD1. Per the germline V gene, CDR1 is MNHEY and CDR2 is SVGAGI. Trimming took 0 bases from V and 4 from J; bases not matched to a gene: 3. This CDR3 is built from 15 residues. CDR3 nucleotides: TGTGCCAGCAGTTACTCGGGACAGGGGTCATACGAGCAGTACTTC. As protein: CASSYSGQGSYEQYF.

The J gene is TRBJ2-1, the V gene TRBV6-6; 9 nucleotides align to TRBD2. CDR3 length: 16 amino acids. Germline assignment: CDR1 MNHNY and CDR2 SVGAGI (reference sequence). V was clipped by 7 bases and J by 6 bases; unmatched bases: 13. DNA for the CDR3: TGTGCCAGCAACTGGGCTAGCGGGATGGTGGGCAATGAGCAGTTCTTC. Amino acids: CASNWASGMVGNEQFF.

V usage is TRBV28 and J usage is TRBJ1-1; D not resolved. Germline CDR1 is MDHEN and CDR2 is SYDVKM. With 6 bases removed from V and 1 base from J, the gap between germline ends came to 9 bases. The CDR3 contains 13 residues. The CDR3 sequence: CASRATGNTEAFF. The CDR3 DNA reads TGTGCCAGCAGAGCAACTGGGAACACTGAAGCTTTCTTT.

V and J are TRBV11-3 and TRBJ1-6; 7 nucleotides line up with TRBD1. CDR1 and CDR2 from the germline V gene are SGHNT and YENEEA. J gave up 7 bases and V 4 bases, and 4 bases lay outside the gene matches. The CDR3 contains 14 residues. The CDR3 DNA reads as TGTGCCAGCAGCTCCCGGGACAGAAATTCACCCCTCCACTTT. It codes for CASSSRDRNSPLHF.

The chain employs TRBV7-9 and TRBJ2-7; the match to TRBD2 covers 8 bases. Trimming cost V 1 base and J 4 bases; bases outside gene matches: 9. CDR3 length equals 16 residues. Per germline, CDR1 SEHNR and CDR2 FQNEAQ (reference sequence). CDR3 DNA: TGTGCCAGCAGCTTAGTGGGTAGCGGGAAGGAGTACGAGCAGTACTTC. Protein: CASSLVGSGKEYEQYF.

The V gene is TRBV9, the J gene TRBJ2-7; TRBD1 agrees at 9 bases. Germline V gene data show CDR1 as SGDLS and CDR2 as YYNGEE. This CDR3 spans 16 amino acids. The V and J ends lost 0 bases and 2 bases, in that order; junction bases with no gene match: 6. The DNA of the CDR3 is TGTGCCAGCAGCGTAGCCCCGACAGGGGGGGCCTACGAGCAGTACTTC. Protein sequence: CASSVAPTGGAYEQYF. The whole variable domain, remainder taken from reference TRBV9 and TRBJ2-7, is DSGVTQTPKHLITATGQRVTLRCSPRSGDLSVYWYQQSLDQGLQFLIQYYNGEERAKGNILERFSAQQFPDLHSELNLSSLELGDSALYFCASSVAPTGGAYEQYFGPGTRLTVT.